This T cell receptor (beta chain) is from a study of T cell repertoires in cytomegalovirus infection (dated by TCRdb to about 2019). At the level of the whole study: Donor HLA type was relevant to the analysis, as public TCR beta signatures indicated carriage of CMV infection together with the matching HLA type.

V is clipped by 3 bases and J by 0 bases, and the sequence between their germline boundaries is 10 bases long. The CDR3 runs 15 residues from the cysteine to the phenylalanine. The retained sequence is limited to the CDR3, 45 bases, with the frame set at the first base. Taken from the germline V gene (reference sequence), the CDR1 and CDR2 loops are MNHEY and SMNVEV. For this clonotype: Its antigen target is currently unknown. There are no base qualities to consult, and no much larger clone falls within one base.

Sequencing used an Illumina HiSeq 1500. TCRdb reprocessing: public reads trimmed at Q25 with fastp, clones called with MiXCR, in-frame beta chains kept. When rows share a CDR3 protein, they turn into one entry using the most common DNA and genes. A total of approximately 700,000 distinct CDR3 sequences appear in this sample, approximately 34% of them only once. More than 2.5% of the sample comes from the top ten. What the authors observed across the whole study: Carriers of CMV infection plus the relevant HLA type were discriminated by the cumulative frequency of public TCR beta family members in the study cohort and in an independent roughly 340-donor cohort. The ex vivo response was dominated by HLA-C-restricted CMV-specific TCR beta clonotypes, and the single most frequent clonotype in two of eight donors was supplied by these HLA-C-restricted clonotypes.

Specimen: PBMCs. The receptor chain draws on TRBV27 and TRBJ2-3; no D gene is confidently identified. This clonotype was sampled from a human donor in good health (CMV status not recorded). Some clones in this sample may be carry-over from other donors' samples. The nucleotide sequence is TGTGCCAGCAGTTTCCTGGGAACGAGCACAGATACGCAGTATTTT. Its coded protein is CASSFLGTSTDTQYF.